What follows are 3 T cell receptor beta chains derived from one specimen sequenced in a study of T cells in tumors after PD-1 blockade. Sequenced by immunoSEQ multiplex PCR; TCRdb stores in-frame clones only, minus some. The table shows about 47,000 clones, with about four fifths occurring only once. The sequencing used PBMCs, collected before anti-PD-1 treatment. The receptor set was obtained from a human donor with basal cell carcinoma.

The V and J genes are TRBV28 and TRBJ2-1, with 7 bases that match TRBD2. The CDR3 totals 16 residues. Germline V lookup: CDR1 MDHEN, CDR2 SYDVKM. The trim removed 6 bases at V and 3 bases at J, leaving 11 bases unmatched. CDR3 amino acids: CASSQVGSGYYNEQFF. The CDR3 DNA reads TGTGCCAGCAGCCAGGTGGGTAGCGGGTACTACAATGAGCAGTTCTTC.

This clone was found a few times. This rearrangement joins TRBV28 to TRBJ2-7; TRBD1 agrees at 7 bases. J was trimmed by 4 bases and V by 10 bases; bases with no gene match: 7. From germline, CDR1 is MDHEN and CDR2 SYDVKM. The CDR3 contains 12 residues. CDR3 nucleotides: TGTGCCATTAACCACAGGGGTTACGAGCAGTACTTC. Translated, it gives CAINHRGYEQYF.

This clone was seen just once. This rearrangement joins TRBV5-4 to TRBJ1-4, with D hard to call. CDR1 SGHNT and CDR2 YYREEE come from the germline V gene (reference sequence). CDR3 size: 14 residues. Trimming took off 1 base at V and 8 bases at J, with 12 bases between the two ends. The CDR3 here is CASSLWRYGEKLFF. The DNA for the CDR3 is TGTGCCAGCAGCTTGTGGCGATACGGGGAAAAACTGTTTTTT.